The entry below gives a single T cell receptor (beta chain) sequence along with its context. Per the study methods: Reference gene primer amplification gave estimated nucleated cell counts. Clones were sequenced by immunoSEQ multiplex PCR, and TCRdb holds only the in-frame ones, with some missing. V and J calls and clone size are those listed in that table; D and trimming were worked out from the DNA. The table records around 14,000 clones, roughly nine tenths of them present only once. This entry comes from a study of blood T cell repertoires in COVID-19. Study as a whole: Collection of acute and convalescent COVID-19 samples took place in the United States, Italy and Spain. Nucleic acid was either cDNA or gDNA, and it came from T cells, B-cell-depleted T cells, or PBMCs.

The germline CDR1 and CDR2 sequences are DFQATT and SNEGSKA (reference sequence). Trimming cost V 3 bases and J 4 bases; bases outside gene matches: 3. The CDR3 length is 14 residues. The TCR sequence derives from a human donor in a cohort sampled during active COVID-19. The V gene is TRBV20-1, the J gene TRBJ2-5, with TRBD2 identical over 12 bases. The sequenced sample was peripheral blood. In DNA, the CDR3 is TGCAGTGCTAGTCTAGCGGGGGGGCGAGAGACCCAGTACTTC. Translation gives CSASLAGGRETQYF.